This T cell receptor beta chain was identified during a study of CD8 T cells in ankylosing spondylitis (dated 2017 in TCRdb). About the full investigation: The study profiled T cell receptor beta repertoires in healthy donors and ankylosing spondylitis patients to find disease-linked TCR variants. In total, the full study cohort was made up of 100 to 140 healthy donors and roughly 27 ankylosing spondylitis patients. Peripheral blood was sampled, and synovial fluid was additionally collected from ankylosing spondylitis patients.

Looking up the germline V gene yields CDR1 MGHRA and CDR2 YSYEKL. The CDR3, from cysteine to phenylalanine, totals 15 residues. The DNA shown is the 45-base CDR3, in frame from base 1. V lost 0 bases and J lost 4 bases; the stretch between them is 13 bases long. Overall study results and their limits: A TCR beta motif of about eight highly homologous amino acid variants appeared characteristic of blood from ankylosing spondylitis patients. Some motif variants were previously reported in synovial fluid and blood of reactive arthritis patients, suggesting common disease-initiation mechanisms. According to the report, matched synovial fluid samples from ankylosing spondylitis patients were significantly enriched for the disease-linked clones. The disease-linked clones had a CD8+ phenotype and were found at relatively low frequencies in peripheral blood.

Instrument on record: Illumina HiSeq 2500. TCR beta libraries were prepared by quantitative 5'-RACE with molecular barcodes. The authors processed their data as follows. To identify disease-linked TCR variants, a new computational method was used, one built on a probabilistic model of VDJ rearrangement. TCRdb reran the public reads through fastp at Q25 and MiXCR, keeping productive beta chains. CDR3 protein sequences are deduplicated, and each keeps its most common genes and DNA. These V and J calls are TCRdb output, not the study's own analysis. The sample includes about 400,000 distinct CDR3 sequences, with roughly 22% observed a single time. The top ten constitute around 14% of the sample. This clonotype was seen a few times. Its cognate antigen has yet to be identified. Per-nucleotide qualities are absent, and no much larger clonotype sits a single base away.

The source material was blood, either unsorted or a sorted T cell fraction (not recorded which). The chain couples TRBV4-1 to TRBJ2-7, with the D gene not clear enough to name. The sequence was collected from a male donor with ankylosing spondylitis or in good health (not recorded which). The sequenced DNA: TGCGCCAGCAGCCAAGAGGACCGCCGGAGTTACGAGCAGTACTTC. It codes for CASSQEDRRSYEQYF.